This T cell receptor beta chain was identified during a study of beta chain features in type 1 diabetes (dated by TCRdb to 2017 to 2018). As for the study more broadly: Mean age, gender distribution, total cell number and subset yield were not different between patients and healthy donors. A total of under 120,000,000 sorted cells were examined across all samples, and RNA yield correlated strongly with the number of cells per subset. The study compared the TCRB repertoires of sorted circulating CD4+ T cell subsets in recently diagnosed type 1 diabetes patients with those in matched healthy donors. Naive and central memory subsets were obtained from all 30 or so donors, but regulatory and stem cell-like memory subsets were isolated from only 8 patients and roughly 8 healthy donors. General conclusions and limits of the study: PCR might favor shorter templates, but patient and control samples were amplified and corrected together, so any skew would affect both groups equally. At VDJ recombination sites, patients with type 1 diabetes made fewer insertions and deleted more nucleotides, a pattern implying thymic rearrangement abnormalities. Naive, central memory and regulatory TCRB repertoires appeared to be more similar among patients than among healthy donors. In all four CD4+ subsets, TCRB CDR3 length was moderately but significantly shorter in type 1 diabetes patients. Because cDNA was sequenced instead of genomic DNA, highly expressing activated cells could be over-represented, though the groups showed no difference in activation or CD3 levels. Because the HLA sub-analyses included only small numbers of individuals, any influence of HLA type on TCRB rearrangement was left unresolved.

Notes on this clone: Its antigen is unknown. No base quality information exists; no much larger clone differs at one position.

Each donor gave one peripheral blood draw, averaging approximately 110 mL, which was collected into heparinised tubes. A BD FACSAria II and a panel including CD45RO, CCR7, CD25, CD127, CD95 and CD27 were used to sort naive, central memory, regulatory and stem cell-like memory CD4+ T cells. A purity above 95% was achieved for all sorted populations. PBMCs were isolated right away by Lymphoprep density gradient centrifugation and were stained directly, without culture. To minimize batch effects, samples were stained and sorted in pairs, one healthy donor with one patient per experiment. The entire isolated RNA was reverse transcribed using the High Capacity cDNA Reverse Transcription Kit, and thus expressed TCRB transcripts were sequenced. Deep immunoSEQ sequencing was applied to naive, central memory and regulatory T cell samples, giving an average of approximately 4 million total reads per sample. After sorted cells were lysed in RLT buffer, RNA was extracted with DNase-treated RNeasy Micro or Mini kits, with the choice depending on cell number. To prevent cross-contamination, every cell subset was processed on its own, while patient and healthy donor samples were processed together. Using the immunoSEQ multiplex PCR, TCRB sequences were amplified from cDNA into 87-bp fragments spanning the CDR3 region. Sequencing of the amplicons was done on the Illumina HiSeq platform. The study's own analysis went as follows. PCR bias was corrected computationally using synthetic template baselines, and reads within Hamming distance 2 were collapsed, with unmergeable singletons discarded. Reads were aligned against IMGT to assign V, D and J genes, CDR3 length and insertions or deletions at six rearrangement sites. Within each subset, clonotype counts were normalized to the number of sorted cells before true diversity and Gini coefficients were calculated with the tcR R package. The overlap coefficient, calculated on TCRB nucleotide sequences, was used to quantify repertoire sharing. Out-of-frame TCRB sequences from naive cells were analyzed as a proxy for the pre-selection repertoire. In its TCRdb copy, this immuneACCESS table keeps in-frame sequences only and misses some clones. Where compared with another copy, unresolved V genes explain less than half of these, and the others have no known cause. That table supplies the V and J calls and clone size; D and trimming were determined from the DNA. The sample has 240,000 or so clones on record, approximately 15% of them singletons. The top ten clonotypes cover almost 0.02% of the sample.

Taken from cysteine to phenylalanine, the CDR3 has 17 residues. The entry retains the CDR3 DNA only, 51 bases that are in frame from base 1. For CDR1 and CDR2, the germline V gene lists SGHTA and FQGNSA. The junction carries 23 bases between V and J, which are trimmed by 5 bases and 7 bases respectively. The sample taken for sequencing was naive CD4+ T cells from blood. This sample's cell subset or site label indicates: true naive CD4+ T cells. The clonotype comes from a man aged 30 to 45 with type 1 diabetes. This sequence uses TRBV7-2 and TRBJ2-2; a tentative D match to TRBD1 spans 7 bases. The nucleotides are TGTGCCAGCAGCCTACGACAGGGTCCCCAGGGGGGCGGGGAGCTGTTTTTT. This encodes CASSLRQGPQGGGELFF.